Listed below are T cell receptor beta chains from one sample, sequenced in a study of T cells expressing NK-cell markers. TCRdb re-analyzed the 5' RACE reads; it lists each CDR3 protein once, without DNA. The sample is made up of about 380,000 distinct CDR3 sequences, and the top ten hold 5% to 5.5% of it. The sequencing sample was made of blood T cells: a sorted CD56 or NKG2C T cell subset, CD4+ or CD8+ T cells, or bulk PBMC T cells (not recorded which). These receptors all come from a man aged 18-75 years in good health. Both conserved end residues are part of each CDR3. The order of the fields is V gene, J gene, CDR3 protein.

>TRBV5-1|TRBJ2-3
CASSLTAGGLPSTDTQYF
>TRBV20-1|TRBJ2-2
CSASLGGGTGELFF
>TRBV7-2|TRBJ1-6
CASGTGLSPLHF
>TRBV18|TRBJ1-2
CASSPRTGGSGYTF
>TRBV5-6|TRBJ1-6
CASSFGSGASPLHF
>TRBV28|TRBJ2-1
CASSFGYPHSDEQFF
>TRBV6-2/TRBV6-3|TRBJ2-5
CASTYPGQRGPQYF
>TRBV6-1|TRBJ1-5
CASSTGQGIVQPQHF
>TRBV5-1|TRBJ2-2
CASRNRGLAGDANTGELFF
>TRBV20-1|TRBJ1-4
CSARDRRLFEKLFF
>TRBV2|TRBJ1-1
CASSLDRGTLSAFF
>TRBV5-1|TRBJ2-7
CASSFGAPQDEQYF
>TRBV2|TRBJ2-1
CASSEGTESSYNEQFF
>TRBV30|TRBJ2-3
CAWSVFQSEDTQYF
>TRBV6-5|TRBJ1-4
CASRLGQFNEKLFF
>TRBV18|TRBJ1-1
CASSRQGAEAFF
>TRBV3-1|TRBJ1-4
CASSQDPGARGKLFF
>TRBV10-3|TRBJ1-5
CAIGRTGGVQPQHF
>TRBV12-3/TRBV12-4|TRBJ2-7
CASSFTGWTYEQYF
>TRBV20-1|TRBJ1-5
CSAQTGLGQPQHF
>TRBV2|TRBJ2-1
CASSITRGKDNEQFF
>TRBV20-1|TRBJ1-5
CSVRIGTGSTSDQPQHF
>TRBV20-1|TRBJ1-2
CSAELRLGYTF
>TRBV12-3/TRBV12-4|TRBJ2-7
CASSPRTGIGYEQYF
>TRBV6-2/TRBV6-3|TRBJ2-1
CASSYFEPRSYNEQFF
>TRBV6-5|TRBJ1-6
CASSYGVTGTNNSPLHF
>TRBV10-3|TRBJ1-1
CAISENVGSGKGNTEAFF
>TRBV6-5|TRBJ1-5
CASSFSGVGNQPQHF
>TRBV7-2|TRBJ2-4
CASTLNRGQKNIQYF
>TRBV6-1|TRBJ2-7
CASSGGGGRFEQYF
>TRBV7-3|TRBJ2-2
CASSLLGPGELFF
>TRBV9|TRBJ1-6
CASSVERDRSPLHF
>TRBV14|TRBJ2-1
CASSQEEDRWDDNEQFF
>TRBV9|TRBJ2-3
CASSPITGTIRADTQYF
>TRBV6-5|TRBJ2-3
CASSSQLAGGRTDTQYF
>TRBV12-3/TRBV12-4|TRBJ1-1
CASSLRNTEAFF
>TRBV3-1|TRBJ2-5
CASSRGVGGGQETQYF
>TRBV9|TRBJ2-7
CASSGGGHNYEQYF
>TRBV20-1|TRBJ2-3
CSALVLTSTDTQYF
>TRBV9|TRBJ2-3
CASSAGRGTDTQYF